This is a list of T cell receptor beta chains from one sample in a study of T cell responses to AZD1222 COVID-19 vaccine. The data were produced by immunoSEQ multiplex PCR, yet TCRdb's version contains in-frame clones alone and is incomplete. Here the sample spans roughly 140,000 clones, about 90% being singletons. Here the sequenced sample was peripheral blood, taken 28 days after the second AZD1222 dose. The receptor set was obtained from an adult who received the AZD1222 COVID-19 vaccine. Each CDR3 is given with its conserved first and last residue. D genes are given only for firm matches. The size entry is marked missing in some rows and otherwise reads once, few, many or a size class.

- TRBJ2-3 - TRBV4-2 TGTGCCAGCAGCCAAGGAGCTGTCACAGATACGCAGTATTTT CASSQGAVTDTQYF
- TRBJ2-6 TRBD2 TRBV5-1 TGCGCCAGCAGCCCGGGACTAGCGGGAGGGCCGGGAAGGGCCAACGTCCTGACTTTC CASSPGLAGGPGRANVLTF
- TRBJ2-7 - TRBV27 TGTGCCAGCAGCCCCTCCCCATTGAGGTTCTACGAGCAGTACTTC CASSPSPLRFYEQYF
- TRBJ2-1 - TRBV4-2 TGTGCCAGCAGCCAAGATTTAGGGGCCTTCGGGGTCTTC CASSQDLGAFGVF
- TRBJ2-7 - TRBV7-3 TGTGCCAGCAGCCAGGGGACCGCCTACGAGCAGTACTTC CASSQGTAYEQYF
- TRBJ1-2 TRBD1 TRBV9 TGTGCCAGCAGCGTAGGAGGGACAGGATTTTTCTATGGCTACACCTTC CASSVGGTGFFYGYTF
- TRBJ1-5 - TRBV28 TGTGCCAGCAGATACAGCAATCAGCCCCAGCATTTT CASRYSNQPQHF
- TRBJ2-3 TRBD1 TRBV6-4 TGTGCCAGCAGGCCACAGGGGACAGATACGCAGTATTTT CASRPQGTDTQYF
- TRBJ1-2 - TRBV7-9 TGTGCCAGCAGCTTGGACGGTTATGGCTACACCTTC CASSLDGYGYTF
- TRBJ1-3 - TRBV6-5 TGTGCCAGCAGTTATCAGGGGACACCTTATTTT CASSYQGTPYF
- TRBJ2-7 TRBD2 TRBV2 TGTGCCAGCAGTGCCCGAGGGACTAGCTACGAGCAGTACTTC CASSARGTSYEQYF
- TRBJ2-2 TRBD2 TRBV20-1 TGCAGTGCAGCGGGGTCCGGGGAGCTGTTTTTT CSAAGSGELFF
- TRBJ2-4 - TRBV6-6 TGTGCCAGCAGTTTCCCCCGGGTTGGCTCGGGAAACATTCAGTACTTC CASSFPRVGSGNIQYF
- TRBJ1-3 TRBD1 TRBV9 TGTGCCAGCAGCGTTCGGACAGGTAGCTCTGGAAACACCATATATTTT CASSVRTGSSGNTIYF
- TRBJ1-1 TRBD1 TRBV28 TGTGCCAGCAGTCGAGGGGGCGCCGGGAACACTGAAGCTTTCTTT CASSRGGAGNTEAFF
- TRBJ2-7 - TRBV3-1/TRBV3-2 TGTGCCAGCAGCCCAGTCAGTAGGTCCTACGAGCAGTACTTC CASSPVSRSYEQYF
few TRBJ2-7 - TRBV18 TGTGCCAGCTCACCAGAGGCCAGGGGCAACGAGCAGTACTTC CASSPEARGNEQYF
- TRBJ2-7 TRBD1 TRBV6-5 TGTGCCAGCAGGACAGGGGTCCCCTACGAGCAGTACTTC CASRTGVPYEQYF
once TRBJ1-3 - TRBV18 TGTGCCAGCTCACCCCCCCCAGCCCGCCGGGGAGGCAACACCATATATTTT CASSPPPARRGGNTIYF
- TRBJ2-7 TRBD1 TRBV28 TGTGCCAGCAGACAGACAGGGGCGACCTACGAGCAGTACTTC CASRQTGATYEQYF
few TRBJ2-5 TRBD1 TRBV27 TGTGCCAGCAGTCCAAAGGGACAGGGGGCAAGATGGGAGACCCAGTACTTC CASSPKGQGARWETQYF
once TRBJ2-2 - TRBV28 TGTGCCAGCAGTAAAAACACCGGGGAGCTGTTTTTT CASSKNTGELFF
- TRBJ1-1 TRBD1 TRBV19 TGTGCCAGTAGTAGAGGGACAGCCGTTAGTCAGACTGAAGCTTTCTTT CASSRGTAVSQTEAFF
- TRBJ1-5 - TRBV3-1/TRBV3-2 TGTGCCAGCAGCCAAACCCTACGTCAGGGAGGGAATCAGCCCCAGCATTTT CASSQTLRQGGNQPQHF